This T cell receptor beta chain was sequenced during a study of blood T cells in healthy people across ages. Through a sample-barcoded 5' primer and a J-beta primer mix, a second PCR was run for roughly 6 to 11 cycles. TCRdb passed the 5' RACE reads through MiXCR, listing each CDR3 protein once. The sample gives roughly 1.7 million distinct CDR3 sequences, about 35% of which show up once; around 10% is in the top ten. V was pared by 3 bases and J by 3 bases, with 5 bases of the junction left unmatched. CDR3 length equals 15 residues. Germline V gene data show CDR1 as MNHEY and CDR2 as SMNVEV (reference sequence).

Sequences were obtained from blood. V and J are TRBV27 and TRBJ2-3; 8 positions match TRBD1. This TCR derives from a woman aged 25 to 39 in good health. The CDR3, as DNA: TGTGCCAGCAGTTTGGGACAGGCGGCGACAGATACGCAGTATTTT. Protein: CASSLGQAATDTQYF.